The clone carrying this T cell receptor (beta chain) was seen more than once but under ten times. Its antigen is as yet unknown. This entry comes from a study of cytomegalovirus exposure and HLA in healthy donors. Points from the study as a whole: Cytomegalovirus association was assigned to around 150 TCR beta chains. A missense variant in DCLRE1C was later tied to TCR beta V- and J-gene trimming. Cytomegalovirus status was reportedly diagnosed by the classifier with high specificity and sensitivity.

It was with 60 Vbeta and 13 Jbeta primers that the PCR ran. Authors' methods: It was a later analysis that counted 83 million or so unique TCR beta chains, of which around 11 million were shared. TCRdb keeps only in-frame clones here, not all; method: immunoSEQ multiplex PCR. V, J and clone size are those of that table, while D and trimming were read from the DNA. The repertoire holds around 190,000 clones, with about 78% as singletons. Germline V CDR1 and CDR2: MNHEY, SVGAGI. The CDR3 has 14 amino acids. V lost 0 bases and J 6 bases, leaving 11 bases between the germline ends. This rearrangement joins TRBV6-5 to TRBJ1-2; D is possibly TRBD1 (5 bases). This sequence originates from a middle-aged man in good health and CMV-seronegative. The specimen was PBMCs. DNA of the CDR3: TGTGCCAGCAGTTACTCGCGGGGGGGAAATGGCTACACCTTC. Its protein product is CASSYSRGGNGYTF.